This T cell receptor (beta chain) originates from a study of post-analysis software for immune sequencing data. Study summary: The disease courses spanned relapsing-remitting, secondary progressive and progressive-relapsing forms of multiple sclerosis. Points from the study as a whole: There was significantly lower normalized Chao1 diversity in multiple sclerosis patients than in controls. By F measure, strong co-clustering occurred among samples prepared in the same batch. Higher frequency in patients than in controls was seen for roughly five TRBV segments, with TRBV5-6, TRBV5-1 and TRBV20-1 among them.

Notes on this clonotype: As yet, its antigen is unknown. One end of the junction varies from germline; a read error may be responsible.

This CDR3 is 13 amino acids long. Germline V lookup: CDR1 LNHDA, CDR2 SQIVND (reference sequence). TCR beta libraries were prepared from cDNA with unique molecular identifiers. T cells, about 0.85 to 11 million of them, yielded approximately 500,000 cDNA molecules. TCRdb redid the calling of the PCR reads with MiXCR, one entry per CDR3 protein. The table has about 260,000 distinct CDR3 sequences, roughly a third seen once. The sequence came from a girl aged 5-17 years with multiple sclerosis. The chain carries TRBV19 and TRBJ2-2; D might be TRBD1 (6 bases). Sequenced input: blood. The CDR3 region is CVSSTTGPGELFF. The CDR3 bases are TGTGTCAGTAGTACCACAGGGCCCGGGGAGCTGTTTTTT.